This T cell receptor beta chain was observed in a study of cytomegalovirus exposure and HLA in healthy donors. Vbeta (60) and Jbeta (13) primers were used in the PCR. Using immunoSEQ multiplex PCR, the repertoire was profiled, and TCRdb retains in-frame clones only, with some absent. The table shows tens of thousands of clones, with around 85% occurring only once. V lost 7 bases and J lost 3; bases outside the gene matches: 6. From germline, CDR1 is SGHDN and CDR2 FVKESK. The CDR3 extends over 14 amino acids. The rearrangement joins TRBV14 to TRBJ2-1, with 7 bases identical to TRBD1. The sample comprised PBMCs. The clonotype comes from a man aged 30-40 years in good health and CMV-seronegative. Here the CDR3 reads CASNPGQHYNEQFF. Written as DNA, the CDR3 is TGTGCCAGCAACCCGGGACAGCACTACAATGAGCAGTTCTTC.